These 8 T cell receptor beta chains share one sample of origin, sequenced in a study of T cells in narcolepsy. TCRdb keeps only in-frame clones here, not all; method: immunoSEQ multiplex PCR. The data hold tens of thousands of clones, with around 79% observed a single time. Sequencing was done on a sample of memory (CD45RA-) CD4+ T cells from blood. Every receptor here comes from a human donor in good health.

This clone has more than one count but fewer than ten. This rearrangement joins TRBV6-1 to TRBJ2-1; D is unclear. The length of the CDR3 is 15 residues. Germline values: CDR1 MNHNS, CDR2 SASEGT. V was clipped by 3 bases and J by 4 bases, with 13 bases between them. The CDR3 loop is CASSESPGVYNEQFF. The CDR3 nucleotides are TGTGCCAGCAGTGAGTCCCCAGGAGTATACAATGAGCAGTTCTTC.

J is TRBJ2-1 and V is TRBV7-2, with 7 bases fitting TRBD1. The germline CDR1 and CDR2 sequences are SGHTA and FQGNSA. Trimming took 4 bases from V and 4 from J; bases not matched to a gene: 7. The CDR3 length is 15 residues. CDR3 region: CASSWAGTVYNEQFF. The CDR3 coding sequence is TGTGCCAGCAGCTGGGCCGGGACAGTATACAATGAGCAGTTCTTC.

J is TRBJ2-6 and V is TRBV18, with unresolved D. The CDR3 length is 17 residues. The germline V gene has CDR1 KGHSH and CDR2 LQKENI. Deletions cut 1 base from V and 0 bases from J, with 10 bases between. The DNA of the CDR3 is TGTGCCAGCTCACCACGGGTCAGTCGCTCTGGGGCCAACGTCCTGACTTTC. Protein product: CASSPRVSRSGANVLTF.

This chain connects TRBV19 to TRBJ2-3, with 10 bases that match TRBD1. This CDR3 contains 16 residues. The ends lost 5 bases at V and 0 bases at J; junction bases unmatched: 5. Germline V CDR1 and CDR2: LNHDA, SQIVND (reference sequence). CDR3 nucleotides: TGTGCCAGTAGTGCTCGACAGGGGGCAAGCACAGATACGCAGTATTTT. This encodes CASSARQGASTDTQYF.

The CDR3 loop is CASSLRGQAFF. DNA of the CDR3: TGTGCCAGCAGCTTACGGGGGCAAGCTTTCTTT. The J gene is TRBJ1-1, the V gene TRBV7-9; tentative D call: TRBD1 (6 bases). This CDR3 comprises 11 residues. The ends were cut back, 2 bases at V and 9 bases at J, with 7 bases in the middle. CDR1 and CDR2 from the germline V gene are SEHNR and FQNEAQ (reference sequence).

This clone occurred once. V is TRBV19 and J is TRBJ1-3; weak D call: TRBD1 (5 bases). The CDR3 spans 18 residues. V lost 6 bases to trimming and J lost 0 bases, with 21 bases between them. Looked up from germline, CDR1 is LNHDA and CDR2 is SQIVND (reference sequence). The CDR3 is CASRTLGAIQSSGNTIYF. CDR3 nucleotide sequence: TGTGCCAGTAGGACGCTCGGGGCTATCCAAAGCTCTGGAAACACCATATATTTT.

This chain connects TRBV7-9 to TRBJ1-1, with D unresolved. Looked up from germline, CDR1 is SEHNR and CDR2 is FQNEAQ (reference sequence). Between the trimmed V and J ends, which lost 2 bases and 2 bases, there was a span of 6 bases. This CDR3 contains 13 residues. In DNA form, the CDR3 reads TGTGCCAGCAGCTTAAGTAAAAACACTGAAGCTTTCTTT. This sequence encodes CASSLSKNTEAFF.

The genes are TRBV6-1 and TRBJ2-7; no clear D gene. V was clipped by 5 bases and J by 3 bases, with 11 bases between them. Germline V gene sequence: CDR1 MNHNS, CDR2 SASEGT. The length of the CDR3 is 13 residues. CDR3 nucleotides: TGTGCCAGCAGTCGCCTGACCGGCTACGAGCAGTACTTC. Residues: CASSRLTGYEQYF.